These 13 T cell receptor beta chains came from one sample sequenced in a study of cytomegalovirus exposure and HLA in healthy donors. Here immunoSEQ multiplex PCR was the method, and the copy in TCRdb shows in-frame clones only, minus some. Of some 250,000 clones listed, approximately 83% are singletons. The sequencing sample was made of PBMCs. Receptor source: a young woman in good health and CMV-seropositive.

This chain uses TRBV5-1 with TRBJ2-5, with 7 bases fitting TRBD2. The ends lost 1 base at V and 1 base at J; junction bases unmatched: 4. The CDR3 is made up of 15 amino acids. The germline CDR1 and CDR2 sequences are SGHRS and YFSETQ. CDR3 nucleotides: TGCGCCAGCAGCTTGTGGGCTAGCGGCCAAGAGACCCAGTACTTC. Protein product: CASSLWASGQETQYF.

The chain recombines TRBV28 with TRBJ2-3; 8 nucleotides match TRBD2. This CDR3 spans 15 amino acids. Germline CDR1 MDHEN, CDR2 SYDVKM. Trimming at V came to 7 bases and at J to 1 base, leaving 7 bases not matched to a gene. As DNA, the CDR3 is TGTGCCAGCACCAGGGGACTAGTACGCACAGATACGCAGTATTTT. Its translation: CASTRGLVRTDTQYF.

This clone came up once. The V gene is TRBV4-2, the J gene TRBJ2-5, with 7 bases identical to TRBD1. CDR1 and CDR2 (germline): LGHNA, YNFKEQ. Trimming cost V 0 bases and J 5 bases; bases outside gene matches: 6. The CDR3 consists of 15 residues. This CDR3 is CASSQDLGGGETQYF. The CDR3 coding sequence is TGTGCCAGCAGCCAAGATTTAGGGGGCGGGGAGACCCAGTACTTC.

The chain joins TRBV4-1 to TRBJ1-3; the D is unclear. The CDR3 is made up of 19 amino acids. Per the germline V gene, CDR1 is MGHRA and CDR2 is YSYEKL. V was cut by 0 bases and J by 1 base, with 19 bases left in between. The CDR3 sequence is CASSQEHGIREISGNTIYF. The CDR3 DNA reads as TGCGCCAGCAGCCAAGAGCACGGAATTAGGGAGATTTCTGGAAACACCATATATTTT.

Here the CDR3 reads CASRAEGHEQYF. The CDR3 DNA reads as TGTGCCAGCAGGGCGGAGGGCCATGAGCAGTACTTC. The chain couples TRBV6-5 to TRBJ2-7; maybe TRBD2 (6 bases). Trimming removed 6 bases from V and 7 bases from J, with 13 bases in between. CDR1 and CDR2 (germline): MNHEY, SVGAGI. The CDR3 extends over 12 amino acids.

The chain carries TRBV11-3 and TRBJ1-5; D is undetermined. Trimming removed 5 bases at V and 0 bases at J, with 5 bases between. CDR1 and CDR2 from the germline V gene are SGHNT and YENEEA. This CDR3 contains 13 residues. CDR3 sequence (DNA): TGTGCCAGCAGCCCCTATAGCAATCAGCCCCAGCATTTT. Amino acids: CASSPYSNQPQHF.

Here the CDR3 DNA reads TGTGCCAGCAGTGAAGTTCCGACGGGGAACGGGGTCTACGAGCAGTACTTC. Amino acid sequence: CASSEVPTGNGVYEQYF. V and J are TRBV6-1 and TRBJ2-7; TRBD2 might be the D (5 bases). Germline V gives CDR1 MNHNS, CDR2 SASEGT. The CDR3 sequence is 17 residues long. The germline V and J ends were trimmed by 1 base and 3 bases, with 19 bases remaining between them.

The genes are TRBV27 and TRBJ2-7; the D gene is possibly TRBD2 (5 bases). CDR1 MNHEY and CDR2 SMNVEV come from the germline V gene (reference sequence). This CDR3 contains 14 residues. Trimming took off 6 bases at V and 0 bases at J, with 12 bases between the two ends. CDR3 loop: CASRADYSSYEQYF. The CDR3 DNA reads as TGTGCCAGCAGGGCAGACTATAGCTCCTACGAGCAGTACTTC.

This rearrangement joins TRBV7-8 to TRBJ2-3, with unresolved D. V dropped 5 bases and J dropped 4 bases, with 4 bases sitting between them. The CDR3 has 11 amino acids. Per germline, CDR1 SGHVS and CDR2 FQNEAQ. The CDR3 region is CASSPADTQYF. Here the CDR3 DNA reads TGTGCCAGCAGCCCTGCAGATACGCAGTATTTT.

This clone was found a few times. Written as DNA, the CDR3 is TGTGCCAGCAGCCACACAGGGATGGTTGTGAACACTGAAGCTTTCTTT. Translated, it gives CASSHTGMVVNTEAFF. The J gene is TRBJ1-1, the V gene TRBV27, with D tentatively TRBD1 (6 bases). V lost 6 bases to trimming and J lost 0 bases, with 17 bases between them. Germline CDR1 is MNHEY and CDR2 is SMNVEV (reference sequence). The CDR3 sequence is 16 residues long.

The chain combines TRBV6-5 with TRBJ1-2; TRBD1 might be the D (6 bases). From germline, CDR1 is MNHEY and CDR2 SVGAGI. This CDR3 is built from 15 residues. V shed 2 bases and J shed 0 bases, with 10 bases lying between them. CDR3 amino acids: CASSYLRTANYGYTF. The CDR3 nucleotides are TGTGCCAGCAGTTACCTTAGGACAGCTAACTATGGCTACACCTTC.

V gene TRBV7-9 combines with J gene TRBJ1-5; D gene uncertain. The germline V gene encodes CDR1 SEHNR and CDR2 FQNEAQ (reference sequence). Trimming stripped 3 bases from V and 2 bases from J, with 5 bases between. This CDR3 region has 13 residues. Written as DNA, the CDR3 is TGTGCCAGCAGCTTTAGTGGCAATCAGCCCCAGCATTTT. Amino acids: CASSFSGNQPQHF.

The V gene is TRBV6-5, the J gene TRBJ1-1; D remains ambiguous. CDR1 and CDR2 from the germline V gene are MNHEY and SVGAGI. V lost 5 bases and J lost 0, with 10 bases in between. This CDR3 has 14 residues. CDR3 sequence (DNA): TGTGCCAGCAGTGGGGTCGGGGTGAACACTGAAGCTTTCTTT. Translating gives CASSGVGVNTEAFF.